Listed here are 8 T cell receptor beta chains from one sample, sequenced in a study of spatial heterogeneity in lung cancer. The time point here: sample taken at primary tumor resection. A single record per CDR3 protein comes from TCRdb applying MiXCR to the 5' RACE reads. The repertoire holds tens of thousands of distinct CDR3 sequences, with about 7.2% as singletons. The specimen was PBMCs, collected at surgery. Receptors were obtained from a female donor with early-stage non-small cell lung cancer.

The J gene is TRBJ1-6, the V gene TRBV20-1; D not resolved. With 6 bases removed from V and 0 bases from J, the gap between germline ends came to 15 bases. The CDR3 has 16 residues. Looked up from germline, CDR1 is DFQATT and CDR2 is SNEGSKA (reference sequence). CDR3 protein: CSAVKVQRSYNSPLHF. Written as DNA, the CDR3 is TGCAGTGCAGTCAAAGTCCAGCGCTCCTATAATTCACCCCTCCACTTT.

The table lists this clonotype with many counts. The chain carries TRBV4-1 and TRBJ2-3; the D is unclear. CDR3 size: 18 residues. Trimming pared 0 bases from V and 4 bases from J, leaving 20 bases between. Germline V gene data show CDR1 as MGHRA and CDR2 as YSYEKL. The CDR3 nucleotides are TGCGCCAGCAGCCAAGAGGCAACCCGGGCTGCCCGGGCAGATACGCAGTATTTT. Translating gives CASSQEATRAARADTQYF.

V is TRBV18 and J is TRBJ2-4; D possibly corresponds to TRBD2 (6 bases). Germline V lookup: CDR1 KGHSH, CDR2 LQKENI. The CDR3 totals 13 residues. V lost 3 bases to trimming and J lost 8 bases, with 11 bases between them. CDR3: CASSPRRRDIQYF. The CDR3 nucleotides read TGTGCCAGCTCACCGCGGAGGAGGGACATTCAGTACTTC.

This clonotype was counted at least ten times. The V call is TRBV2, the J call TRBJ2-7, with 9 nucleotides matching TRBD2. The CDR3 spans 15 residues. V trimming: 0 bases; J trimming: 4 bases; junction bases outside the gene matches: 4. The germline CDR1 and CDR2 sequences are SNHLY and FYNNEI. The CDR3 DNA sequence: TGTGCCAGCAGTGAAGCGGAAGCGGGAGGTTACGAGCAGTACTTC. As protein: CASSEAEAGGYEQYF.

This clonotype showed up just a few times. This chain uses TRBV18 with TRBJ2-5, with 8 positions matching TRBD1. Looked up from germline, CDR1 is KGHSH and CDR2 is LQKENI. The V segment lost 3 bases and the J segment 3 bases; nucleotides outside the gene matches: 6. The CDR3 sequence is 15 residues long. CDR3: CASSPDPGGEETQYF. CDR3 sequence (DNA): TGTGCCAGCTCACCTGACCCAGGGGGCGAAGAGACCCAGTACTTC.

The sample holds many counts of this clonotype. The chain couples TRBV10-3 to TRBJ2-1; 14 bases align to TRBD2. The CDR3 has 15 residues. Unmatched junction bases numbered 5, after V lost 6 bases and J lost 7 bases. Germline V gives CDR1 ENHRY, CDR2 SYGVKD. CDR3 nucleotide sequence: TGTGCCATCAGGGGACTAGCGGGGGCCAGGAATGAGCAGTTCTTC. It codes for CAIRGLAGARNEQFF.

This clonotype was detected many times. V and J are TRBV3-1 and TRBJ1-2, with TRBD1 matching over 7 bases. J lost 7 bases, V lost 1 base, and 9 bases had no gene match. The CDR3 contains 15 residues. Germline assignment: CDR1 LGHDT and CDR2 YNNKEL (reference sequence). The CDR3 DNA sequence: TGTGCCAGCAGCCAAGGGGGACAGTGGATGGTTGGCTACACCTTC. Its translation is CASSQGGQWMVGYTF.

The chain employs TRBV9 and TRBJ1-1; D is unclear. Germline V CDR1 and CDR2: SGDLS, YYNGEE. Trimming pared 4 bases from V and 2 bases from J, leaving 21 bases between. The length of the CDR3 is 17 residues. This CDR3 is CASSRALGDGSNTEAFF. CDR3 DNA sequence: TGTGCCAGCAGCCGCGCTCTTGGGGATGGTAGTAACACTGAAGCTTTCTTT.